This T cell receptor (beta chain) was recorded in a study of blood T cells in healthy people across ages. General study findings and limits: Roughly linearly, TCR beta diversity per million T cells fell as age increased.

V lost 5 bases to trimming and J lost 2 bases; unmatched junction nucleotides: 14. Germline lookup yields CDR1 MNHEY and CDR2 SMNVEV (reference sequence). This CDR3 comprises 17 residues. Comment on this clonotype: The antigen is unknown.

Primed by a sample-barcoded 5' primer and a J-beta primer mix, a second PCR proceeded for roughly 7 to 11 cycles. TCRdb re-called the 5' RACE reads through MiXCR, storing one row per CDR3 protein. This table has roughly 2 million distinct CDR3 sequences, roughly 52% appearing once. The gene calls are TRBV27 and TRBJ2-7, with 8 bases aligning to TRBD1. This receptor was identified in a woman between 40 and 55 years old in good health. Sequencing was done on a sample of blood. The CDR3 loop is CASSPLTGTGITYEQYF. CDR3 bases: TGTGCCAGCAGTCCCCTAACCGGGACAGGAATAACCTACGAGCAGTACTTC.